This TCR beta chain was identified during a study of blood T cell repertoires in COVID-19. Across the whole study: Acute-phase and convalescent COVID-19 samples originated in the United States, Italy and Spain. From T cells, B-cell-depleted T cells, or PBMCs came the material, which was cDNA or gDNA.

Trimming cost V 2 bases and J 7 bases; bases outside gene matches: 8. The CDR3 runs 15 residues. Germline assignment: CDR1 SGDLS and CDR2 YYNGEE. Seattle patients were enrolled while actively infected and followed longitudinally. Clones were sequenced by immunoSEQ multiplex PCR, and TCRdb holds only the in-frame ones, with some missing. The sample records approximately 190,000 clones, 82% being singletons. This clonotype was obtained from a woman aged 55-69 years with COVID-19, enrolled during active disease. The chain recombines TRBV9 with TRBJ2-2, with 7 bases that match TRBD2. The source material was peripheral blood. The CDR3 DNA reads as TGTGCCAGCAGCGTCACAAGGGAGGGTCTCGGGGAGCTGTTTTTT. Amino acids: CASSVTREGLGELFF.